This T cell receptor beta chain was documented in a study of cytomegalovirus exposure and HLA in healthy donors. Study results and limitations: Among the sequence variants, a highly shared cluster was likely an artifact of sequencing.

Germline V gives CDR1 SGHRS, CDR2 YFSETQ. Germline trimming cut 3 bases from V and 1 base from J; bases unmatched to any gene: 12. This CDR3 contains 17 residues. For this clone: The antigen is not known.

The PCR made use of 60 Vbeta and 13 Jbeta primers. Only in-frame clones appear in the TCRdb table, and some are missing; sequencing was by immunoSEQ multiplex PCR. The sample shows roughly 150,000 clones, more than 60% of them seen only once. The chain recombines TRBV5-1 with TRBJ1-1, with TRBD1 matching 7 bases. Sequenced material: PBMCs. This clonotype originated in a woman aged 40 to 50 in good health and CMV-seropositive. DNA of the CDR3: TGCGCCAGCAGCTCGATTACGACAGGGTCTGGGAACACTGAAGCTTTCTTT. Protein product: CASSSITTGSGNTEAFF.